This T cell receptor (beta chain) was profiled in a study of T cells in Graves' hyperthyroidism and ophthalmopathy. Template material for amplifying TCR beta CDR3 regions consisted of RNA transcripts. The TCR CDR3 first-round RT-PCR relied on the HTBI primer set. TCRdb passed the multiplex PCR reads through MiXCR, listing each CDR3 protein once. The sample comprises under 750,000 distinct CDR3 sequences, about 19% of which are singletons, and around 15% rests with the top ten. The J segment lost 4 bases and the V segment lost 1 base, leaving 3 bases of the junction unmatched. This CDR3 has 14 residues. Germline values: CDR1 SGHTA, CDR2 FQGTGA. This clonotype appeared a single time. The hyperthyroidism was newly diagnosed and had lasted under 2 months; the patients were aged 18 to 65. The blood specimen was taken at initial hyperthyroidism diagnosis, before any ophthalmopathy symptoms.

This receptor was taken from a woman between 45 and 60 years old with Graves' hyperthyroidism that later progressed to Graves' ophthalmopathy. The J gene is TRBJ2-7, the V gene TRBV7-3, with TRBD1 matching over 8 bases. Specimen: blood. Here the CDR3 reads CASSLRQGWYEQYF. CDR3 nucleotides: TGTGCCAGCAGCTTAAGACAGGGGTGGTACGAGCAGTACTTC.